A selection of T cell receptor beta chains follows, all from one sample in a study of T cell repertoires in cytomegalovirus infection. These receptors have no known antigen. TCRdb analysed the reads with MiXCR anew, one entry per CDR3 protein. This sample has approximately 470,000 distinct CDR3 sequences, with under 55% found just once. The source was cultured PBMCs, collected from culture after CMV antigen stimulation. The receptors come from a human donor in good health (CMV status not recorded). Some clones in this sample may be carry-over from other donors' samples. CDR3s include the opening cysteine and the closing phenylalanine or tryptophan. A D gene is named only where the DNA matches it firmly. Size is omitted from some rows. Given values are once, few, many or a class for expanded clones.

>TRBD2|TRBV20-1|TRBJ2-1|few
TGCAGTGCTAGTAGGGCGGGGGGAATAAATGAGCAGTTCTTC
CSASRAGGINEQFF
>.|TRBV25-1|TRBJ2-7|once
TGTGCCAGCCCTCGTGACCCCATCCTCGCCCGGGCCCCCGTAGCTCCTTACGAGCAGTACTTC
CASPRDPILARAPVAPYEQYF
>TRBD2|TRBV10-1|TRBJ2-1|.
TGCGCCAGCAGTGAAACTAGCGGGAGGGGGTACAATGAGCAGTTCTTC
CASSETSGRGYNEQFF
>.|TRBV7-4|TRBJ2-1|.
TGTGCCAGCAGCTTAGGGGGACACCAAGGGGATGAGCAGTTCTTC
CASSLGGHQGDEQFF
>.|TRBV28|TRBJ1-1|.
TGTGCCAGCAGCCTTGACACTTTAGGGGAGGCTTTCTTT
CASSLDTLGEAFF
>.|TRBV7-2|TRBJ2-1|.
TGTGCCAGCAGCGTCTGGTTGGGTCTGTCTGAGCAGTTCTTC
CASSVWLGLSEQFF
>TRBD1|TRBV6-6|TRBJ2-5|.
TGTGCCAGCAGGCCGGTCGACAGGGGTGGCGAGACCCAGTACTTC
CASRPVDRGGETQYF
>TRBD1|TRBV20-1|TRBJ1-4|.
TGCAGTGCTAGAGATCTGCAGGGGGCCAATGAAAAACTGTTTTTT
CSARDLQGANEKLFF
>TRBD2|TRBV6-1|TRBJ2-7|.
TGTGCCAGCAGTGAAGTTTCTAGCGGGGGTTACGAGCAGTACTTC
CASSEVSSGGYEQYF
>.|TRBV7-2|TRBJ1-3|few
TGTGCCAGCAGCTTTCCCGGGACACAAAGGGACACCATATATTTT
CASSFPGTQRDTIYF
>.|TRBV6-5|TRBJ2-7|few
TGTGCCAGCAGTTACGGGGGAGTAGGGACTTACGAGCAGTACTTC
CASSYGGVGTYEQYF